This TCR beta chain was recorded in a study of T cell changes during pregnancy in multiple sclerosis. The germline V gene encodes CDR1 KGHSH and CDR2 LQKENI. This CDR3 is 18 amino acids long. The junction had 11 bases not matched to a gene; V was cut back by 2 bases and J by 5 bases. The protocol was immunoSEQ multiplex PCR, while the TCRdb copy is restricted to in-frame clones and leaves out a portion. This sample has tens of thousands of clones, with around 90% found just once. The sequence derives from a female donor with multiple sclerosis, enrolled in a pregnancy study. V usage is TRBV18 and J usage is TRBJ1-6; 8 bases fit TRBD1. The source material was CD4+ T cells from peripheral blood mononuclear cells, sampled in the first trimester of pregnancy. The CDR3 sequence is CASSPGRQGRVHNSPLHF. The DNA for the CDR3 is TGTGCCAGCTCACCAGGGAGACAGGGGCGAGTTCATAATTCACCCCTCCACTTT.